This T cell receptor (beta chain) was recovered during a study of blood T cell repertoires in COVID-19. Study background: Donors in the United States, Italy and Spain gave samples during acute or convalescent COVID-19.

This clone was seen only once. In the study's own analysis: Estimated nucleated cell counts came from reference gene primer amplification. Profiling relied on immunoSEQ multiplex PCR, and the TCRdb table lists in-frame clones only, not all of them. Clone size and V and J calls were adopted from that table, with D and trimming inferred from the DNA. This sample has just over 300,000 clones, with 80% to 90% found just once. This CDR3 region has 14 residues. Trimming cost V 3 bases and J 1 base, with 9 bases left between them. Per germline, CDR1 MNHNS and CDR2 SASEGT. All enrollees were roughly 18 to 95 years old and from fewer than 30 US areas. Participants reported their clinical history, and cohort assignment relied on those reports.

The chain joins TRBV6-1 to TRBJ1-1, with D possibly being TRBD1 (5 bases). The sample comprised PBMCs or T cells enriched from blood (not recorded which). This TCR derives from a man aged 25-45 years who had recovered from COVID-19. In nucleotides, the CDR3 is TGTGCCAGCAGTGATATGACAGCGAACACTGAAGCTTTCTTT. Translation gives CASSDMTANTEAFF.